This T cell receptor beta chain is drawn from a study of T cell repertoires in cytomegalovirus infection. Across the study: In public TCR beta signatures, there were indications of both CMV infection and matching HLA type.

This clonotype has ten or more counts. Its matching antigen is unknown. This CDR3 region has 17 residues. The germline V gene has CDR1 SGHVS and CDR2 FQNEAQ. Unmatched junction bases numbered 7, after V lost 5 bases and J lost 2 bases. TCRdb independently ran MiXCR on the reads; one entry per CDR3 protein. The sample lists approximately 390,000 distinct CDR3 sequences, roughly 34% seen once, with about 13% in the top ten. The chain has TRBV7-8 and TRBJ2-6; 9 bases match TRBD2. Specimen: cultured PBMCs, collected from culture after CMV antigen stimulation. The receptor was derived from a human donor in good health (CMV status not recorded). Some clones in this sample may be carry-over from other donors' samples. The chain's CDR3 is CASSPLAGAAGANVLTF. For the CDR3, the DNA is TGTGCCAGCAGCCCGTTAGCGGGAGCTGCTGGGGCCAACGTCCTGACTTTC.